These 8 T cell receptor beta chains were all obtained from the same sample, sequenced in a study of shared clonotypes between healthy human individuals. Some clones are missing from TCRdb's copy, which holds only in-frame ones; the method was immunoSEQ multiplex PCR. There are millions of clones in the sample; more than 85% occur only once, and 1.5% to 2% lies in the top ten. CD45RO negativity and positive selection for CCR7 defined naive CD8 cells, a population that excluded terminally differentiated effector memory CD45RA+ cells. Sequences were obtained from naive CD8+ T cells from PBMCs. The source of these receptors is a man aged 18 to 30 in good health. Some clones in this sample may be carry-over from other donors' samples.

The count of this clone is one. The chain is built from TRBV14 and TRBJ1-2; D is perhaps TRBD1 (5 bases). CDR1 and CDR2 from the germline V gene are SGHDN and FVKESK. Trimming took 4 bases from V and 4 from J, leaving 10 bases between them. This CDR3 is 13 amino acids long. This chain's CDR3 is CASSPGQLYGYTF. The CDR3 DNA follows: TGTGCCAGCAGCCCAGGACAACTCTATGGCTACACCTTC.

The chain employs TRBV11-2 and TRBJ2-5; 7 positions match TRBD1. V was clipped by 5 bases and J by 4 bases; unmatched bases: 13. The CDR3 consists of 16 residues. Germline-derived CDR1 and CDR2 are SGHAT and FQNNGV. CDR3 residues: CASSVTHRGRSETQYF. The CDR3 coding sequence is TGTGCCAGCAGCGTCACGCACAGGGGCCGTTCAGAGACCCAGTACTTC.

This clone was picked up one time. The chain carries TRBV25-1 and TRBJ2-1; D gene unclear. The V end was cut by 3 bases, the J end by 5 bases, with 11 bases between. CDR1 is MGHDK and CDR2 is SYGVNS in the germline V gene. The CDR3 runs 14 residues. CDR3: CASSDSQVDNEQFF. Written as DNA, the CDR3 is TGTGCCAGCAGTGACTCTCAGGTCGACAATGAGCAGTTCTTC.

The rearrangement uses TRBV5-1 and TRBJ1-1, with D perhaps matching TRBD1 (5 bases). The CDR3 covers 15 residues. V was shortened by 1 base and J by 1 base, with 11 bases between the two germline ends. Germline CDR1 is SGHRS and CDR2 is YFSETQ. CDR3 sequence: CASSLHFTGNTEAFF. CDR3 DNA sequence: TGCGCCAGCAGCTTGCACTTCACAGGGAACACTGAAGCTTTCTTT.

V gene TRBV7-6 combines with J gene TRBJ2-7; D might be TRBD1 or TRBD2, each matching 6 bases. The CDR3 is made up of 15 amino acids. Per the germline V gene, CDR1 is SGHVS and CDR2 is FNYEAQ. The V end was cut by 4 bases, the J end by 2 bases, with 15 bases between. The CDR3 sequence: CASSYGGQGAYEQYF. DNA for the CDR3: TGTGCCAGCAGCTATGGGGGGCAGGGTGCCTACGAGCAGTACTTC.

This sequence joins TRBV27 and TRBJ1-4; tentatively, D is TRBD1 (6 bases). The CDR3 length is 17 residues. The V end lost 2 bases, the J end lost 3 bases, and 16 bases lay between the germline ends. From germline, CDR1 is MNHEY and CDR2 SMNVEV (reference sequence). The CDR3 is CASSLKAGVKANEKLFF. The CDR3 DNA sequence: TGTGCCAGCAGTTTAAAGGCAGGGGTTAAAGCTAATGAAAAACTGTTTTTT.

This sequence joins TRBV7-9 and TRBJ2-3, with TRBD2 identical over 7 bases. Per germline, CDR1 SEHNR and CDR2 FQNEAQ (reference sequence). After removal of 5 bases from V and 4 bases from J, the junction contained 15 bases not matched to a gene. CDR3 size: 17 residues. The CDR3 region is CASSPFLWLAVPDTQYF. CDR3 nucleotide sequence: TGTGCCAGCAGCCCTTTCCTCTGGCTAGCGGTTCCAGATACGCAGTATTTT.

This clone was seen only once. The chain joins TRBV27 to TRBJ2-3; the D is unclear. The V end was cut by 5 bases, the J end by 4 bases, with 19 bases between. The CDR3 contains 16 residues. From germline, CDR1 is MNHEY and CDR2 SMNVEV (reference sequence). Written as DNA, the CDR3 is TGTGCCAGCAGTCCGAAGGTAGGGAACACGCCAGATACGCAGTATTTT. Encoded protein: CASSPKVGNTPDTQYF.